This T cell receptor (beta chain) was sequenced for a study of blood T cell repertoires in COVID-19. About the study: Acute-phase and convalescent COVID-19 samples originated in the United States, Italy and Spain. Nucleic acid was either cDNA or gDNA, and it came from T cells, B-cell-depleted T cells, or PBMCs.

As processed by the authors: Estimation of nucleated cell counts relied on the amplification of reference gene primers. Some clones are missing from TCRdb's copy, which holds only in-frame ones; the method was immunoSEQ multiplex PCR. D and trimming were read from the DNA, whereas the V and J calls and clone size are those reported in that table. In the table there are 70,000 or so clones, about 83% of which are singletons. This clone is classed as large (0.1 to 1%). Germline lookup yields CDR1 MGHRA and CDR2 YSYEKL. The CDR3 has 15 amino acids. V was trimmed by 0 bases and J by 3 bases, leaving 12 bases between them.

The sequence was collected from a woman older than 75 with acute or convalescent COVID-19. V is TRBV4-1 and J is TRBJ2-7; D remains ambiguous. Sample: peripheral blood. CDR3 region: CASSQERKELYEQYF. CDR3 in DNA: TGCGCCAGCAGCCAAGAAAGGAAGGAGCTCTACGAGCAGTACTTC.